Listed below are T cell receptor beta chains from one sample, sequenced in a study of CD8+ T cells in alopecia areata. Sequenced by immunoSEQ multiplex PCR; TCRdb stores in-frame clones only, minus some. The sample lists about 190,000 clones, roughly 66% occurring once. Sequenced material: CD4+ T cells sorted from blood, taken at week 24, from a patient treated with tofacitinib. Receptors were obtained from a human donor with alopecia areata. Each CDR3 is given with its conserved first and last residue. Each record gives: D gene, J gene, V gene, clone size, CDR3 length, CDR3 DNA, CDR3 protein. A D gene is named only where the DNA matches it firmly. Only some rows state a clone size, as once, few, many or a class for expanded clones.

NA | TRBJ1-1 | TRBV15 | few | 13 | TGTGCCACCCGAAATCCTCCCGGGTCTGAAGCTTTCTTT | CATRNPPGSEAFF
NA | TRBJ2-7 | TRBV29-1 | NA | 11 | TGCAGCGTTGCCCAACAGAACGAGCAGTACTTC | CSVAQQNEQYF
NA | TRBJ2-5 | TRBV5-1 | NA | 13 | TGCGCCAGCAGCCCCGGCCCGGAGGAGACCCAGTACTTC | CASSPGPEETQYF
NA | TRBJ1-1 | TRBV30 | NA | 13 | TGTGCCTGGAGTGTACCGCTGACATCTGAAGCTTTCTTT | CAWSVPLTSEAFF
NA | TRBJ1-6 | TRBV4-3 | few | 14 | TGCGCCAGCAGCCTCGAACAGACGAGGTCACCCCTCCACTTT | CASSLEQTRSPLHF
TRBD1 | TRBJ1-1 | TRBV29-1 | NA | 11 | TGCAGCGTCCAGGGGGCCACTGAAGCTTTCTTT | CSVQGATEAFF
NA | TRBJ2-3 | TRBV29-1 | NA | 12 | TGCAGCGCTGGGGGTAAGGCAGATACGCAGTATTTT | CSAGGKADTQYF
TRBD1 | TRBJ1-2 | TRBV19 | NA | 13 | TGTGCCAGTTACTCCGGGACAGGGGACGGCTACACCTTC | CASYSGTGDGYTF
TRBD2 | TRBJ2-1 | TRBV6-5 | NA | 15 | TGTGCCAGCAGTTGGCTAGCGGGGGGGGGCAATGAGCAGTTCTTC | CASSWLAGGGNEQFF
NA | TRBJ1-1 | TRBV5-6 | few | 13 | TGTGCCAGCAGCTTCTTGGGGGGCGCCGAAGCTTTCTTT | CASSFLGGAEAFF
TRBD1 | TRBJ2-7 | TRBV25-1 | NA | 13 | TGTGCCAGCAGTGCTGGGGACAGGGGCGAGCAGTACTTC | CASSAGDRGEQYF
NA | TRBJ2-7 | TRBV2 | NA | 13 | TGTGCCAGCAGTGCGATGGTTACCTACGAGCAGTACTTC | CASSAMVTYEQYF
NA | TRBJ1-1 | TRBV9 | NA | 14 | TGTGCCAGCAGCGTAGCTAGGGGGAACACTGAAGCTTTCTTT | CASSVARGNTEAFF
TRBD1 | TRBJ2-3 | TRBV30 | NA | 16 | TGTGCCTGGAGTGTTAGGCGGGGACAGGGGAGAGATACGCAGTATTTT | CAWSVRRGQGRDTQYF
NA | TRBJ2-3 | TRBV29-1 | NA | 13 | TGCAGCGTCACGGGACGGTACACAGATACGCAGTATTTT | CSVTGRYTDTQYF
NA | TRBJ1-1 | TRBV6-5 | NA | 15 | TGTGCCAGCAGTTACTCGATGGGAATGAACACTGAAGCTTTCTTT | CASSYSMGMNTEAFF
TRBD1 | TRBJ1-2 | TRBV10-3 | NA | 13 | TGTGCCAGCCTAGGACAGGGGGTCTATGGCTACACCTTC | CASLGQGVYGYTF
NA | TRBJ2-5 | TRBV27 | NA | 12 | TGTGCCACCGGGGACGTTCAAGAGACCCAGTACTTC | CATGDVQETQYF
NA | TRBJ1-6 | TRBV11-2 | NA | 13 | TGTGCCAGCAGCTTAGATGCACTTCCACCCCTCCACTTT | CASSLDALPPLHF